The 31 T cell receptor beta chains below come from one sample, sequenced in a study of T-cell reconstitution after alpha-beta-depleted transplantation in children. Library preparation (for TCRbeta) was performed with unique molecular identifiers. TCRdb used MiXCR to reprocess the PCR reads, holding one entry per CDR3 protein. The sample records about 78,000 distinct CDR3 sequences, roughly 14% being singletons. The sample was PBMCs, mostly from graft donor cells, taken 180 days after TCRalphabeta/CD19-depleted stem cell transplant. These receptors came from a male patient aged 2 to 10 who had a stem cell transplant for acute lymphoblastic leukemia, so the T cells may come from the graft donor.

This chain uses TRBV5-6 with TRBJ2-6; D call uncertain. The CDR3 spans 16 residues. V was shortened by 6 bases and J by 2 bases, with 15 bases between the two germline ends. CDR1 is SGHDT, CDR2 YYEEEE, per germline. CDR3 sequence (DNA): TGTGCCAGCACCATCCCTCAGAACCCTGGGGCCAACGTCCTGACTTTC. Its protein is CASTIPQNPGANVLTF.

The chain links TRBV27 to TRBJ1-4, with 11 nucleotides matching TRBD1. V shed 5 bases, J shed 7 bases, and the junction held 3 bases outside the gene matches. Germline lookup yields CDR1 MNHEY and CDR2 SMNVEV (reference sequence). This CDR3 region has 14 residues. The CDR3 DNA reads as TGTGCCAGCAGTGAGGGACAGGGGGGTGAAAAACTGTTTTTT. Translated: CASSEGQGGEKLFF.

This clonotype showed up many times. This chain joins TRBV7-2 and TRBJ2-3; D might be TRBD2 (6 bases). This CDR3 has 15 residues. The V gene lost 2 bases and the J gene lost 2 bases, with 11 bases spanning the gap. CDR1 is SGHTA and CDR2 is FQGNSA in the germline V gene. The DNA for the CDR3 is TGTGCCAGCAGCTTAATGGAGCGGGCCACAGATACGCAGTATTTT. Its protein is CASSLMERATDTQYF.

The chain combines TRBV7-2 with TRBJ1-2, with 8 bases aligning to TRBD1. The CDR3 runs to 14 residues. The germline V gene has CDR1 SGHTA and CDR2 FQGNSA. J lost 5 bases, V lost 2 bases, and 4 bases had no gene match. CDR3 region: CASSLKRQGYGYTF. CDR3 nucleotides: TGTGCCAGCAGCTTAAAGCGACAGGGGTATGGCTACACCTTC.

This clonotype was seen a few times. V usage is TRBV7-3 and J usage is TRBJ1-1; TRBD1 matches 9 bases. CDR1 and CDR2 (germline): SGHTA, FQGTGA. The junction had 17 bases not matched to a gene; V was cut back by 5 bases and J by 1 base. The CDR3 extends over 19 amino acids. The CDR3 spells CASSLDRGRPTITNTEAFF. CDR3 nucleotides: TGTGCCAGCAGCCTGGACAGGGGAAGACCTACAATTACGAACACTGAAGCTTTCTTT.

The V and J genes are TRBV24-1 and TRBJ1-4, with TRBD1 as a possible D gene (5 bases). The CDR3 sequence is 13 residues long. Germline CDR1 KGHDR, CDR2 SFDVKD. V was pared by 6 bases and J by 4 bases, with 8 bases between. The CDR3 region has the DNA TGTGCCACCAGTCACGGACATAATGAAAAACTGTTTTTT. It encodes CATSHGHNEKLFF.

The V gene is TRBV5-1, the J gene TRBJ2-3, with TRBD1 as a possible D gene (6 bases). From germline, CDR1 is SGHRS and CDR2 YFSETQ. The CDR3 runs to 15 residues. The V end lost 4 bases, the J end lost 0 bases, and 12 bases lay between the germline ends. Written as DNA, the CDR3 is TGCGCCAGCAGCCCTTGGGGGCAGAGCACAGATACGCAGTATTTT. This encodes CASSPWGQSTDTQYF.

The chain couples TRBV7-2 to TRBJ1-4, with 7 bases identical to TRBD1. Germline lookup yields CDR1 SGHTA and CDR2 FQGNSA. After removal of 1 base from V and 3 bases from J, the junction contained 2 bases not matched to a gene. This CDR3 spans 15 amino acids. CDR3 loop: CASSLETGSNEKLFF. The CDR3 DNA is TGTGCCAGCAGCTTAGAGACAGGGTCTAATGAAAAACTGTTTTTT.

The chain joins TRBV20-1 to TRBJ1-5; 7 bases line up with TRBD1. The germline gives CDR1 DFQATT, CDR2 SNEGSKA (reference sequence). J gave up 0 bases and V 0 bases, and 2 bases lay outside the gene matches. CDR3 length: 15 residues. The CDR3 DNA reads TGCAGTGCTAGAGATGGGACAGTTAGCAATCAGCCCCAGCATTTT. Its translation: CSARDGTVSNQPQHF.

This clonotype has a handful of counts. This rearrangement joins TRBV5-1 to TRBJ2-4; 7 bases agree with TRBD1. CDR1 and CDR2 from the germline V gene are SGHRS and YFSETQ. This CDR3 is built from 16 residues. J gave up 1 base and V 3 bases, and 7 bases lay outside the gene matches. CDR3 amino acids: CASSSTGEGAKNIQYF. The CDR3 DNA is TGCGCCAGCAGCTCTACAGGGGAAGGGGCCAAAAACATTCAGTACTTC.

CDR3 coding DNA: TGCGCCAGCAGCCACCTTACTAGTCCCGATGAGCAGTTCTTC. Translation: CASSHLTSPDEQFF. This sequence joins TRBV4-3 and TRBJ2-1, with D possibly TRBD2 on 5 matching bases. Trimming left V 3 bases short and J 8 bases short, with 14 bases between. Germline V gives CDR1 LGHNA, CDR2 YSLEER. The CDR3 has 14 residues.

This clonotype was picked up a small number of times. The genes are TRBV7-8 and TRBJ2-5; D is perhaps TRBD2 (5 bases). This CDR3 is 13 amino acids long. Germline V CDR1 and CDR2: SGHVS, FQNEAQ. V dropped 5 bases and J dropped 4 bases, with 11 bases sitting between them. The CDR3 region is CASSHGKGETQYF. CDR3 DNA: TGTGCCAGCAGCCACGGGAAGGGAGAGACCCAGTACTTC.

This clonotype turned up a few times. CDR3 DNA sequence: TGTGCCAGCAGCAAGGGACAGGGATCTCAGCCCCAGCATTTT. Protein product: CASSKGQGSQPQHF. The V call is TRBV7-6, the J call TRBJ1-5, with TRBD1 matching 9 bases. Germline V gene sequence: CDR1 SGHVS, CDR2 FNYEAQ. This CDR3 is 14 amino acids long. The trim removed 5 bases at V and 6 bases at J, leaving 5 bases unmatched.

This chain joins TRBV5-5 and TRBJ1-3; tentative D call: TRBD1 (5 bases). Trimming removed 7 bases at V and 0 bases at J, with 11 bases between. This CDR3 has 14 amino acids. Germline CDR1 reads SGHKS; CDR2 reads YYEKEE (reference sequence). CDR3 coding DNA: TGTGCCAGCGGGGGACGGGCCTCTGGAAACACCATATATTTT. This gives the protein CASGGRASGNTIYF. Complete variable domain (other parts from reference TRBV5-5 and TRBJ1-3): DAGVTQSPTHLIKTRGQQVTLRCSPISGHKSVSWYQQVLGQGPQFIFQYYEKEERGRGNFPDRFSARQFPNYSSELNVNALLLGDSALYLCASGGRASGNTIYFGEGSWLTVV.

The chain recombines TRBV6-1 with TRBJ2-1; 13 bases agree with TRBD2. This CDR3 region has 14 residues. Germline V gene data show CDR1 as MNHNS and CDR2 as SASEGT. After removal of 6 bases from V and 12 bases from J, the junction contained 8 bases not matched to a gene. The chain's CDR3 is CASSRGTSGNRQFF. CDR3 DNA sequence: TGTGCCAGCAGCCGCGGGACTAGCGGGAATCGGCAGTTCTTC.

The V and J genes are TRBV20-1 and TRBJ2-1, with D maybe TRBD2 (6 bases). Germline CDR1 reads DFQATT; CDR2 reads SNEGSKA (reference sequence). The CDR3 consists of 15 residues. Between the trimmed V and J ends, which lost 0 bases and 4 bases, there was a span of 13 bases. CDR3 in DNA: TGCAGTGCTAGAGATTGGGCTAGCGTGTACAATGAGCAGTTCTTC. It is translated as CSARDWASVYNEQFF.

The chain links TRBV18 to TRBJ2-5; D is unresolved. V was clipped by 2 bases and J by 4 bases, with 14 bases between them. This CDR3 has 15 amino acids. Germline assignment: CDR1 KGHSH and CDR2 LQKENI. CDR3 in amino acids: CASSPVPRVPETQYF. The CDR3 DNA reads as TGTGCCAGCTCACCAGTACCCAGAGTCCCAGAGACCCAGTACTTC.

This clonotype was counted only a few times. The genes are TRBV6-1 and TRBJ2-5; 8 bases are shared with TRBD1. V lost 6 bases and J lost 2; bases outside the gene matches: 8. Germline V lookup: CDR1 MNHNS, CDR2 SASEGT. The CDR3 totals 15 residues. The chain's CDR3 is CASRIRTGRQETQYF. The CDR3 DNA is TGTGCCAGCAGAATCCGGACAGGGAGACAAGAGACCCAGTACTTC.

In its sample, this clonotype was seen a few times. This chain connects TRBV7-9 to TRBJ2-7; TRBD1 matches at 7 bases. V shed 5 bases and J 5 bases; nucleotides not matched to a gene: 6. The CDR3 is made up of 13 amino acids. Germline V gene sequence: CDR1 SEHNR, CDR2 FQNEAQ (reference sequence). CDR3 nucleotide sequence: TGTGCCAGCAGCGCCGACAGGGACCACGAGCAGTACTTC. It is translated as CASSADRDHEQYF. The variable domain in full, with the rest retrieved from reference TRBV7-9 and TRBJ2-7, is DTGVSQNPRHKITKRGQNVTFRCDPISEHNRLYWYRQTLGQGPEFLTYFQNEAQLEKSRLLSDRFSAERPKGSFSTLEIQRTEQGDSAMYLCASSADRDHEQYFGPGTRLTVT.

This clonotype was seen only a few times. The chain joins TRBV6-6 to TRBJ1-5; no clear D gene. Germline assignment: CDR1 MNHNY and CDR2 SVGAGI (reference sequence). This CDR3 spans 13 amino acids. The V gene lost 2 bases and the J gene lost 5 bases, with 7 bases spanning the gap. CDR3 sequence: CASSYPLYQPQHF. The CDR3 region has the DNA TGTGCCAGCAGTTACCCCCTCTATCAGCCCCAGCATTTT.

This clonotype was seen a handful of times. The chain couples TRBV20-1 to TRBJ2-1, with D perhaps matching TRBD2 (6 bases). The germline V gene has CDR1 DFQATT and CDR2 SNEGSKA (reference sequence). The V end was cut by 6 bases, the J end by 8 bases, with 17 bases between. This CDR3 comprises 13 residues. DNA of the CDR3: TGCAGTGCCCGGGACTGGATTCGGGATGAGCAGTTCTTC. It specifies CSARDWIRDEQFF.

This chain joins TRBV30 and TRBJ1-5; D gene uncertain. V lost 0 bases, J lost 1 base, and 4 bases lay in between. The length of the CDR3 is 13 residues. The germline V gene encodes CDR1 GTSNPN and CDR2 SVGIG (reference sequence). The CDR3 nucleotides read TGTGCCTGGAGTGTGGACAGCAATCAGCCCCAGCATTTT. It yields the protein CAWSVDSNQPQHF.

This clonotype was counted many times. DNA for the CDR3: TGTGCCAGCTCACCGGACAGCAATGAGCAGTTCTTC. Its protein product is CASSPDSNEQFF. V usage is TRBV18 and J usage is TRBJ2-1; D perhaps matches TRBD1 (6 bases). Trimming left V 3 bases short and J 6 bases short, with 6 bases between. This CDR3 region has 12 residues. Germline CDR1 KGHSH, CDR2 LQKENI.

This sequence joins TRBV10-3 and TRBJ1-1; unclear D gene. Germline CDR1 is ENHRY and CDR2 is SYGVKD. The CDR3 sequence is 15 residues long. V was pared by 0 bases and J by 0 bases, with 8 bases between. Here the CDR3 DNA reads TGTGCCATCAGTGAGTCAGGACGGTTGAACACTGAAGCTTTCTTT. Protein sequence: CAISESGRLNTEAFF.

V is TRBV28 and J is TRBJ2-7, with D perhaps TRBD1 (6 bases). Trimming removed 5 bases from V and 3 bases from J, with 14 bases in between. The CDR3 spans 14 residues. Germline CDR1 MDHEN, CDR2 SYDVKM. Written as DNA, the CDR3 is TGTGCCAGCAGTCCTCGGGACATACTCTACGAGCAGTACTTC. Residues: CASSPRDILYEQYF.

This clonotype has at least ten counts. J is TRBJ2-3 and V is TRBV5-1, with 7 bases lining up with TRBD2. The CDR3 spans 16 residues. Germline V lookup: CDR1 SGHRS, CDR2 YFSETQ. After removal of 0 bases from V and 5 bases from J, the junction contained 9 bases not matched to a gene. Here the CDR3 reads CASSLGGLPPVDTQYF. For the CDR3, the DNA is TGCGCCAGCAGCTTGGGGGGACTACCCCCAGTAGATACGCAGTATTTT.

DNA for the CDR3: TGTGCCAGCAATCGGGACCGAAGCATCCCCTACGAGCAGTACTTC. Protein product: CASNRDRSIPYEQYF. V gene TRBV2 combines with J gene TRBJ2-7; the D gene could be TRBD1 or TRBD2 (5 bases each). The CDR3 is 15 residues long. Germline loops: CDR1 SNHLY, CDR2 FYNNEI. V was cut by 7 bases and J by 2 bases, with 18 bases left in between.

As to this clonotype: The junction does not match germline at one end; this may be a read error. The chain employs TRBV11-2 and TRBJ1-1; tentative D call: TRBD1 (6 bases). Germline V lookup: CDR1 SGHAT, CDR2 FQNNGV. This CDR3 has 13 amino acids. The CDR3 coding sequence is TGTCCCAGCAGCCCATCGGACAGCAGTGAAGCTTTCTTT. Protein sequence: CPSSPSDSSEAFF.

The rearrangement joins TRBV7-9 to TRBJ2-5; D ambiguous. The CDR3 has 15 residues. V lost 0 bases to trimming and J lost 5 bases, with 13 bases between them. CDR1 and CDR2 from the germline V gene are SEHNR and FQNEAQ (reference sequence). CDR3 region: CASSLAPPEWETQYF. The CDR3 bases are TGTGCCAGCAGCTTAGCTCCACCGGAATGGGAGACCCAGTACTTC.

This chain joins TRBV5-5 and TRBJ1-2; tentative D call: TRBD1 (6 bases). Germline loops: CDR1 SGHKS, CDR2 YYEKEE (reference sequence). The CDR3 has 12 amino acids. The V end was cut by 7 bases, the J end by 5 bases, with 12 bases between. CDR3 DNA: TGTGCCAGCGCCGGGACAACTTATGGCTACACCTTC. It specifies CASAGTTYGYTF.

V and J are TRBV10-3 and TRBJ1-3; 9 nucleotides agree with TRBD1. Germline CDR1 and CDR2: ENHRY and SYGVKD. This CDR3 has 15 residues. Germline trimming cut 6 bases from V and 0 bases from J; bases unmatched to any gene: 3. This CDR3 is CAIRRQGGSGNTIYF. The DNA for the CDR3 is TGTGCCATCAGAAGACAGGGGGGCTCTGGAAACACCATATATTTT.